The 6 T cell receptor beta chains below all came from one sample that was sequenced in a study of blood T cell repertoires in COVID-19 (dated by TCRdb to between 2020 and 2021). The method was the immunoSEQ multiplex PCR assay. In its TCRdb copy, this immuneACCESS table keeps in-frame sequences only and misses some clones. Where compared with another copy, unresolved V genes explain less than half of these, and the others have no known cause. This sample comprises a few hundred thousand clones, 90% of them detected only once. Of the sample, approximately 0.98% falls within the top ten clones. What was sequenced was peripheral blood. The receptors were gathered from a woman aged 35 to 49 with COVID-19, enrolled during active disease.

This chain joins TRBV27 and TRBJ1-1; D remains ambiguous. The CDR3 runs to 14 residues. Germline loops: CDR1 MNHEY, CDR2 SMNVEV (reference sequence). V gave up 1 base and J gave up 7 bases, with 13 bases separating them. For the CDR3, the DNA is TGTGCCAGCAGTTTATTTGGCGGGTTGGATGAAGCTTTCTTT. Encoded protein: CASSLFGGLDEAFF.

This chain links TRBV3-1 (or the pseudogene TRBV3-2) with TRBJ2-3, with 8 bases lining up with TRBD1. Germline-derived CDR1 and CDR2 are LGHDT and YNNKEL (reference sequence). V shed 4 bases and J 2 bases; nucleotides not matched to a gene: 2. The CDR3 has 14 amino acids. The CDR3 spells CASSPDRVTDTQYF. CDR3 sequence (DNA): TGTGCCAGCAGCCCGGACAGGGTCACAGATACGCAGTATTTT.

The rearrangement uses TRBV29-1 and TRBJ1-1; TRBD1 matches at 10 bases. CDR1 and CDR2 from the germline V gene are SQVTM and ANQGSEA. The CDR3 totals 20 residues. V was clipped by 4 bases and J by 0 bases; unmatched bases: 20. CDR3 in amino acids: CSVAAFLDRGADYVNTEAFF. DNA for the CDR3: TGCAGCGTTGCTGCTTTTTTGGACAGGGGGGCGGATTACGTGAACACTGAAGCTTTCTTT.

The rearrangement links TRBV6-6 to TRBJ2-4, with D tentatively TRBD2 (5 bases). V gave up 0 bases and J gave up 7 bases, with 16 bases separating them. Germline V gene lookup returns CDR1 MNHNY and CDR2 SVGAGI (reference sequence). This CDR3 has 16 residues. Here the CDR3 reads CASSYSIDHGENIQYF. The CDR3 region has the DNA TGTGCCAGCAGTTACTCGATAGATCACGGGGAGAACATTCAGTACTTC.

This rearrangement joins TRBV1 to TRBJ2-3; TRBD2, the table's D call, was not compared with the DNA. TRBV1 is a recognized pseudogene. CDR3 length equals 16 residues. The CDR3: CTSSQHSTTSTDTQYF. In nucleotides, the CDR3 is TGCACCAGCAGCCAGCATTCTACCACTAGCACAGATACGCAGTATTTT.

The rearrangement links TRBV5-1 to TRBJ2-2, with D unclear. The ends were cut back, 4 bases at V and 2 bases at J, with 12 bases in the middle. The CDR3 loop spans 15 amino acids. Germline CDR1 is SGHRS and CDR2 is YFSETQ. The CDR3 spells CASSLQQVNTGELFF. CDR3 in DNA: TGCGCCAGCAGCCTACAGCAAGTTAACACCGGGGAGCTGTTTTTT.